The next 22 T cell receptor beta chains were all read from a single sample in a study of chemoradiotherapy in HPV16-positive cancers. Assay used: immunoSEQ multiplex PCR; TCRdb lists only in-frame clones, some missing. The sample lists around 5,000 clones; 65% to 80% were seen once. The input for sequencing was tumor tissue, taken from a patient who underwent chemoradiotherapy. The origin of the receptors is a human donor with HPV-associated anogenital cancer.

The V call is TRBV7-9, the J call TRBJ1-4, with 10 bases matching TRBD1. J gave up 8 bases and V 5 bases, and 11 bases lay outside the gene matches. Germline CDR1 and CDR2: SEHNR and FQNEAQ (reference sequence). The CDR3 has 16 amino acids. CDR3 sequence reads: CASSHPLGTGDEKLFF. The CDR3 coding sequence is TGTGCCAGCAGCCACCCCCTCGGGACAGGGGACGAAAAACTGTTTTTT.

This sequence joins TRBV2 and TRBJ2-1; D gene uncertain. V lost 6 bases, J lost 1 base, and 7 bases lay in between. This CDR3 region has 13 residues. Per germline, CDR1 SNHLY and CDR2 FYNNEI. CDR3 nucleotide sequence: TGTGCCAGCAGGGGTGGGTCCTACAATGAGCAGTTCTTC. It yields the protein CASRGGSYNEQFF.

The sample holds a few counts of this clone. V gene TRBV11-1 combines with J gene TRBJ2-1; D gene uncertain. Germline values: CDR1 SGHAT, CDR2 FQDESV (reference sequence). This CDR3 spans 14 amino acids. Trimming removed 4 bases at V and 7 bases at J, with 14 bases between. The CDR3 sequence is CASSSRALTNEQFF. DNA for the CDR3: TGTGCCAGCAGCTCTCGGGCACTCACTAATGAGCAGTTCTTC.

This chain connects TRBV6-1 to TRBJ1-5, with D perhaps matching TRBD1 (5 bases). CDR1 and CDR2 (germline): MNHNS, SASEGT. Trimming took off 7 bases at V and 0 bases at J, with 13 bases between the two ends. The CDR3 runs to 15 residues. In DNA form, the CDR3 reads TGTGCCAGCACAGTATCGGGGGATAGCAATCAGCCCCAGCATTTT. This gives the protein CASTVSGDSNQPQHF.

The V call is TRBV5-1, the J call TRBJ2-2; 8 positions agree with TRBD1. This CDR3 has 14 amino acids. J was trimmed by 3 bases and V by 4 bases; bases with no gene match: 2. In germline, CDR1 is SGHRS, CDR2 YFSETQ. The CDR3 loop is CASSKDRDTGELFF. The CDR3 DNA reads as TGCGCCAGCAGCAAGGACAGGGACACCGGGGAGCTGTTTTTT.

This clone was observed a few times. The chain links TRBV28 to TRBJ1-2; D gene ambiguous. V dropped 7 bases and J dropped 0 bases, with 9 bases sitting between them. The V gene's germline CDR1 is MDHEN and CDR2 SYDVKM. The CDR3 has 13 amino acids. The CDR3 here is CASNGRSNYGYTF. CDR3 nucleotides: TGTGCCAGCAACGGACGGTCTAACTATGGCTACACCTTC.

The chain uses TRBV2 and TRBJ1-5; D is uncertain. V was trimmed by 2 bases and J by 6 bases, leaving 17 bases between them. Germline CDR1 SNHLY, CDR2 FYNNEI. The CDR3 has 16 residues. The CDR3 sequence is CASSERRVGLGQPQHF. Here the CDR3 DNA reads TGTGCCAGCAGTGAAAGGAGGGTAGGATTGGGTCAGCCCCAGCATTTT.

The rearrangement joins TRBV5-1 to TRBJ1-2; no clear D. Trimming removed 0 bases at V and 4 bases at J, with 13 bases between. The CDR3 has 15 amino acids. CDR1 and CDR2 from the germline V gene are SGHRS and YFSETQ. CDR3 region: CASSLGPATGYGYTF. CDR3 bases: TGCGCCAGCAGCTTGGGACCGGCAACGGGCTATGGCTACACCTTC. Together with reference TRBV5-1 and TRBJ1-2, the CDR3 gives the full variable domain: KAGVTQTPRYLIKTRGQQVTLSCSPISGHRSVSWYQQTPGQGLQFLFEYFSETQRNKGNFPGRFSGRQFSNSRSEMNVSTLELGDSALYLCASSLGPATGYGYTFGSGTRLTVV.

The rearrangement joins TRBV6-5 to TRBJ2-7; 9 nucleotides match TRBD1. The CDR3 sequence is 14 residues long. Germline trimming cut 0 bases from V and 6 bases from J; bases unmatched to any gene: 3. Germline V CDR1 and CDR2: MNHEY, SVGAGI. In DNA form, the CDR3 reads TGTGCCAGCAGTTACTCCGGGACAGGGTCCGAGCAGTACTTC. Amino acid sequence: CASSYSGTGSEQYF.

The chain has TRBV30 and TRBJ2-7; 8 bases fit TRBD1. The germline CDR1 and CDR2 sequences are GTSNPN and SVGIG (reference sequence). This CDR3 region has 13 residues. V trimming: 4 bases; J trimming: 7 bases; junction bases outside the gene matches: 9. The CDR3 protein is CAWTSQGAREQYF. CDR3 sequence (DNA): TGTGCCTGGACCTCGCAGGGGGCGCGGGAGCAGTACTTC.

This chain links TRBV2 with TRBJ2-6, with D unresolved. This CDR3 contains 17 residues. Germline V gene sequence: CDR1 SNHLY, CDR2 FYNNEI. Trimming removed 8 bases at V and 2 bases at J, with 19 bases between. This CDR3 is CASPKERDVTGANVLTF. The CDR3 DNA reads TGTGCCAGCCCGAAAGAGCGCGATGTTACTGGGGCCAACGTCCTGACTTTC. Together with reference TRBV2 and TRBJ2-6, the CDR3 gives the full variable domain: EPEVTQTPSHQVTQMGQEVILRCVPISNHLYFYWYRQILGQKVEFLVSFYNNEISEKSEIFDDQFSVERPDGSNFTLKIRSTKLEDSAMYFCASPKERDVTGANVLTFGAGSRLTVL.

This sequence joins TRBV2 and TRBJ1-1; TRBD1 is a possible D gene (5 bases). Between the trimmed V and J ends, which lost 4 bases and 1 base, there was a span of 7 bases. CDR1 and CDR2 from the germline V gene are SNHLY and FYNNEI. The CDR3 covers 13 residues. This chain's CDR3 is CASSGQWNTEAFF. CDR3 nucleotides: TGTGCCAGCAGTGGACAGTGGAACACTGAAGCTTTCTTT.

This clone was detected only once. V and J are TRBV6-1 and TRBJ1-2; maybe TRBD1 (5 bases). This CDR3 region has 15 residues. Germline V gives CDR1 MNHNS, CDR2 SASEGT. The V end was cut by 6 bases, the J end by 3 bases, with 17 bases between. The CDR3 region has the DNA TGTGCCAGCAGGGGAATGAGGCAGGGTCACTATGGCTACACCTTC. Translated: CASRGMRQGHYGYTF.

The chain combines TRBV7-3 with TRBJ2-1, with 10 bases identical to TRBD2. Losses at the gene ends were 1 base for V and 7 bases for J; bases not matched to a gene: 10. Germline V gives CDR1 SGHTA, CDR2 FQGTGA. There are 17 residues in the CDR3. CDR3 amino acids: CASSLNGELAGLNEQFF. In DNA form, the CDR3 reads TGTGCCAGCAGCTTAAATGGGGAACTAGCGGGACTTAATGAGCAGTTCTTC.

The V gene is TRBV7-9, the J gene TRBJ1-1, with 9 bases identical to TRBD1. The V and J ends lost 6 bases and 3 bases, in that order; junction bases with no gene match: 2. The CDR3 is 13 residues long. The germline V gene has CDR1 SEHNR and CDR2 FQNEAQ (reference sequence). The CDR3: CASRGQGYTEAFF. In DNA, the CDR3 is TGTGCCAGCAGGGGACAGGGATACACTGAAGCTTTCTTT.

The chain uses TRBV11-3 and TRBJ2-1; D unclear. Looked up from germline, CDR1 is SGHNT and CDR2 is YENEEA. The V and J ends lost 5 bases and 5 bases respectively, with 4 bases between them. The CDR3 extends over 11 amino acids. CDR3 sequence: CASSLNNEQFF. The CDR3 nucleotides are TGTGCCAGCAGCCTTAACAATGAGCAGTTCTTC.

This clone is medium-sized. Compared with germline, one end of the junction differs, possibly owing to a read error. V gene TRBV10-3 combines with J gene TRBJ2-1; D is tentatively TRBD1 or TRBD2 (7 bases each). The CDR3 is 13 amino acids. Germline V CDR1 and CDR2: ENHRY, SYGVKD. CDR3 nucleotides: TGTGCCCTCAGGGGGGGCAAGGACAATGAGCAGTTCTTC. Translating gives CALRGGKDNEQFF.

V and J are TRBV5-4 and TRBJ2-5; TRBD2 is a possible D gene (6 bases). The CDR3 runs 16 residues. V was cut by 1 base and J by 2 bases, with 15 bases left in between. Per the germline V gene, CDR1 is SGHNT and CDR2 is YYREEE (reference sequence). CDR3 nucleotide sequence: TGTGCCAGCAGCTTGAGGTTCGGAGGGTTACAAGAGACCCAGTACTTC. Amino acids: CASSLRFGGLQETQYF.

This rearrangement joins TRBV7-9 to TRBJ1-1; 11 bases are shared with TRBD1. Germline values: CDR1 SEHNR, CDR2 FQNEAQ (reference sequence). J lost 6 bases, V lost 5 bases, and 14 bases had no gene match. This CDR3 spans 17 amino acids. This chain's CDR3 is CASSAQYRDRGIPEAFF. Written as DNA, the CDR3 is TGTGCCAGCAGCGCACAGTACCGGGACAGGGGGATCCCTGAAGCTTTCTTT.

This chain uses TRBV5-1 with TRBJ2-2; possibly TRBD2 for D (5 bases). The CDR3 runs to 14 residues. Trimming cost V 6 bases and J 0 bases, with 9 bases left between them. Germline-derived CDR1 and CDR2 are SGHRS and YFSETQ. CDR3 sequence (DNA): TGCGCCAGCAAATACGGGGCGAACACCGGGGAGCTGTTTTTT. Translated, it gives CASKYGANTGELFF.

CDR3 loop: CASSQVPGLAGDEQYF. CDR3 coding DNA: TGCGCCAGCAGCCAAGTTCCGGGACTAGCGGGAGACGAGCAGTACTTC. V usage is TRBV4-1 and J usage is TRBJ2-7; TRBD2 matches at 14 bases. J was trimmed by 5 bases and V by 1 base; bases with no gene match: 4. There are 16 residues in the CDR3. Germline CDR1 MGHRA, CDR2 YSYEKL.

V usage is TRBV9 and J usage is TRBJ2-1; the D gene could be TRBD1 or TRBD2 (5 bases each). The CDR3 spans 16 residues. V was shortened by 0 bases and J by 7 bases, with 17 bases between the two germline ends. CDR1 is SGDLS and CDR2 is YYNGEE in the germline V gene. The chain's CDR3 is CASSVGVGESRNEQFF. The CDR3 nucleotides read TGTGCCAGCAGCGTAGGTGTAGGGGAGTCGAGGAATGAGCAGTTCTTC.